This TCR beta chain was recorded in a study of read filtering for tumor transcriptome and immune sequencing. Overall study findings and caveats: Around 85% of IR-seq clonotypes had one read, totaling roughly 3.5% of reads; RNA-seq: approximately 75% and 45%.

From 350 to 500 ng of RNA, a library with molecular barcoded alpha/delta and beta/gamma adaptors was made. In TCRdb, the reads were re-called with MiXCR into one record per CDR3 protein. The sample records around 30,000 distinct CDR3 sequences, roughly 20% being singletons. This clonotype was seen many times. What it binds is not known. The specimen was a population of CD138-negative cells sorted from bone marrow. This TCR was sampled from a donor at least 40 years old with multiple myeloma.

CDR3 amino acids: CSAREGRPEQYF. CDR3 nucleotides: TGCAGTGCTAGAGAGGGCAGGCCCGAGCAGTACTTC. The genes are TRBV20-1 and TRBJ2-7; no definite D call. The CDR3 loop spans 12 amino acids. The V gene lost 0 bases and the J gene lost 6 bases, with 9 bases spanning the gap. Germline-derived CDR1 and CDR2 are DFQATT and SNEGSKA (reference sequence).